The following is a T cell receptor (beta chain) sequence with its context. The antigen remains undetermined. The data belong to a study of CD8 T cells in ankylosing spondylitis. General study results and limits: Reportedly, disease-linked clones are significantly enriched in ankylosing spondylitis patients' matched synovial fluid. The study identified a TCR beta motif of several highly homologous variants that appeared characteristic of ankylosing spondylitis blood.

Scientists made TCR beta libraries using quantitative 5'-RACE with molecular barcodes. TCRdb called the 5' RACE reads again in MiXCR, with one record for every CDR3 protein. The sample yields approximately 540,000 distinct CDR3 sequences, approximately 12% seen once. This CDR3 is built from 16 residues. V dropped 1 base and J dropped 5 bases, with 15 bases sitting between them. The V call is TRBV12-3 or TRBV12-4, the J call TRBJ2-1, with D perhaps matching TRBD1 or TRBD2 (5 bases each). The TCR sequence derives from a male donor with ankylosing spondylitis. Material for sequencing was blood, either unsorted or a sorted T cell fraction (not recorded which). CDR3 bases: TGTGCCAGCAGTTTAGGGGACGGGGTGGGGGACAATGAGCAGTTCTTC. This sequence encodes CASSLGDGVGDNEQFF.